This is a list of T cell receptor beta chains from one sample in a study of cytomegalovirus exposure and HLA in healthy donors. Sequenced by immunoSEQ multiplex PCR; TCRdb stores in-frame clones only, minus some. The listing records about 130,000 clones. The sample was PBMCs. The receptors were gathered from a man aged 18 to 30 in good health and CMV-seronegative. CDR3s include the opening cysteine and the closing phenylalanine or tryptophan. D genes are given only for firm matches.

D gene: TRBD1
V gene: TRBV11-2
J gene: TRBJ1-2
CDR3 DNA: TGTGCCAGCAGCACCTACCGGGGGACAGGGGGCCATGGCTACACCTTC
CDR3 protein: CASSTYRGTGGHGYTF

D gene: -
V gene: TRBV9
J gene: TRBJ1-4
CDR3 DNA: TGTGCCAGCAGCGTAGCCGAGGGTTTCAATGAAAAACTGTTTTTT
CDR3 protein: CASSVAEGFNEKLFF

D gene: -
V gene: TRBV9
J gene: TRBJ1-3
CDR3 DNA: TGTGCCAGCAGCGTAGCATCTATAAACTCTGGAAACACCATATATTTT
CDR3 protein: CASSVASINSGNTIYF

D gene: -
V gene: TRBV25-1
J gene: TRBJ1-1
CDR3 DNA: TGTGCCAGCAGTGAGGAAAGGACGGGGGGCGTCACTGAAGCTTTCTTT
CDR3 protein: CASSEERTGGVTEAFF

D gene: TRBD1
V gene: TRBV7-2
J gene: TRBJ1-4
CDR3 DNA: TGTGCCAGCAGTAACAGGGGGCCCATTGAAAAACTGTTTTTT
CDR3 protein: CASSNRGPIEKLFF

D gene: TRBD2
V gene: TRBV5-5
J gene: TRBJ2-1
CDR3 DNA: TGTGCCAGCAGCTTGTTCCTAGCGGGAGATCAGAATGAGCAGTTCTTC
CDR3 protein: CASSLFLAGDQNEQFF

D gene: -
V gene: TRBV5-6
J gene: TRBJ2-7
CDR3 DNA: TGTGCCAGCAGCTTCCAGGGAAACACCCCTACCGAGCAGTACTTC
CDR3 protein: CASSFQGNTPTEQYF

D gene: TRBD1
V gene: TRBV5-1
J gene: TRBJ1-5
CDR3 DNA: TGCGCCAGCAGCTCCGGGACAGGAGACTTAAATCAGCCCCAGCATTTT
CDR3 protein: CASSSGTGDLNQPQHF

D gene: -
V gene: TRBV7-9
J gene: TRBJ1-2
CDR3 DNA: TGTGCCAGCAGCACAGAGGGACTCCGCGGCTACACCTTC
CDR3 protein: CASSTEGLRGYTF

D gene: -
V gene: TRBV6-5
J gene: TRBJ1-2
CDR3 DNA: TGTGCCAGCAGCCGTGACCGCGGGAATAACTATGGCTACACCTTC
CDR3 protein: CASSRDRGNNYGYTF

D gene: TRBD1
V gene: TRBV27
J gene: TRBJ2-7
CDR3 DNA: TGTGCCAGCGGGGACAGGGGGCCCTACGAGCAGTACTTC
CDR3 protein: CASGDRGPYEQYF

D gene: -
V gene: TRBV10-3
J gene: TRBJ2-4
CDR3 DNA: TGTGCCATCAGGACCAGGACTGGCATTCAGTACTTC
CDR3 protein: CAIRTRTGIQYF

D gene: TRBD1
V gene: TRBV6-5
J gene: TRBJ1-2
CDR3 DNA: TGTGCCAGCAGTCAACTTCCGACAGGGTTAGTTGGCTACACCTTC
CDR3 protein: CASSQLPTGLVGYTF

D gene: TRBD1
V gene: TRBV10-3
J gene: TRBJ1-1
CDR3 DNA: TGTGCCATCAGGCCGGGACAGGGCAATACTGAAGCTTTCTTT
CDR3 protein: CAIRPGQGNTEAFF

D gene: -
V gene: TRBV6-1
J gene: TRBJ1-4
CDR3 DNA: TGTGCCACAGCGTACGGGGGAAGCGGTGAAAAACTGTTTTTT
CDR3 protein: CATAYGGSGEKLFF

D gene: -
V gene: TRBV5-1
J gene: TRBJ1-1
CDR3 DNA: TGCGCCAGCAGCTCTGGACAGATGAACACTGAAGCTTTCTTT
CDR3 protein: CASSSGQMNTEAFF

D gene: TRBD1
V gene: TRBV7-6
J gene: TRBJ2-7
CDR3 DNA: TGTGCCAGCAGCTCAGGACAGGGGGGTTACGAGCAGTACTTC
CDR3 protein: CASSSGQGGYEQYF

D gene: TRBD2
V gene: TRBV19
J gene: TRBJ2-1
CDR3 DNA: TGTGCCAGTAGTCCTAGCGGCAGACCGTACCGTAGCGGGAGAGGGAATGAGCAGTTCTTC
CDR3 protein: CASSPSGRPYRSGRGNEQFF

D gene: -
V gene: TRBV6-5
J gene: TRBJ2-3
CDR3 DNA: TGTGCCAGCAGTTACTTAGCGGCGCCCAGGGATACGCAGTATTTT
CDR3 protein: CASSYLAAPRDTQYF

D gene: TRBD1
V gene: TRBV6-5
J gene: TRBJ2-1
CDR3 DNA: TGTGCCAGCAGACAGGGGGGAACCTACAATGAGCAGTTCTTC
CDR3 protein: CASRQGGTYNEQFF

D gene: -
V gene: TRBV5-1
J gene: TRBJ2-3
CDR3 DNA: TGCGCCAGCAGCATGGGGGACTCTAACACAGATACGCAGTATTTT
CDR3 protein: CASSMGDSNTDTQYF

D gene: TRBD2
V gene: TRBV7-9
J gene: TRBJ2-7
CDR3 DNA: TGTGCCAGCAGTCATTTAGGGACTAGCGGTTACTACGAGCAGTACTTC
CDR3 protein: CASSHLGTSGYYEQYF